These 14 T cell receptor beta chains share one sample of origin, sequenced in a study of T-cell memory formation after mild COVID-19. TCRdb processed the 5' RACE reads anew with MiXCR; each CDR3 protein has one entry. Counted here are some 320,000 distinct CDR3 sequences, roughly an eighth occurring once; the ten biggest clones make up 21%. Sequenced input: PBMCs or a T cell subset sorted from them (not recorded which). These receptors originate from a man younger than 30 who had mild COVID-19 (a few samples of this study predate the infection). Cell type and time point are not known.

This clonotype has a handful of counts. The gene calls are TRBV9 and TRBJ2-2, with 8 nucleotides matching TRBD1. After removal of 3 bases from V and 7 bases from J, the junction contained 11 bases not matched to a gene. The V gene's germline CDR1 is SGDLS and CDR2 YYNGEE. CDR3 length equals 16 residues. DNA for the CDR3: TGTGCCAGCAGCGAGGGATTGACAGGGGAGGTCGGGGAGCTGTTTTTT. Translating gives CASSEGLTGEVGELFF.

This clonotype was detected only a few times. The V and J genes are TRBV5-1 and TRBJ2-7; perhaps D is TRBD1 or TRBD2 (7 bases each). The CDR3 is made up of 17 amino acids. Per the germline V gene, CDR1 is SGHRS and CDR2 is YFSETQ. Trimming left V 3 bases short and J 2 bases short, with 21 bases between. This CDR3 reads CASSWGGTGDPPYEQYF. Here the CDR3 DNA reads TGCGCCAGCAGCTGGGGGGGTACAGGGGATCCCCCCTACGAGCAGTACTTC.

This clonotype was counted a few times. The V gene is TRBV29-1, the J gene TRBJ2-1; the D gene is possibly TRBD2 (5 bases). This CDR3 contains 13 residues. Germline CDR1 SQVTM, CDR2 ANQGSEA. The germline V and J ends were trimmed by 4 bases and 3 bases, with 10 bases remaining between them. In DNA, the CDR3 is TGCAGCGTTGTGCGGGCGGACTACAATGAGCAGTTCTTC. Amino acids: CSVVRADYNEQFF.

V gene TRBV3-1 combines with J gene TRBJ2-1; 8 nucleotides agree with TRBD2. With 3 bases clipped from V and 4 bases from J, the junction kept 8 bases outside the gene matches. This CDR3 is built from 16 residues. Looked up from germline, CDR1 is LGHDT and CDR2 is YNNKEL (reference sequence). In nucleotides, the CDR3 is TGTGCCAGCAGCCACGCCAGCGGGGGCTTTTACAATGAGCAGTTCTTC. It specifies CASSHASGGFYNEQFF.

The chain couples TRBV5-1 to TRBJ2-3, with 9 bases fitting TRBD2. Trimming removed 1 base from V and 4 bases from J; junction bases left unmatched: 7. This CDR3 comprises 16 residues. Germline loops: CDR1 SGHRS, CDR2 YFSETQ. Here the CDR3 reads CASSLFSGGSPDTQYF. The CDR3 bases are TGCGCCAGCAGCTTGTTCAGCGGGGGGAGCCCAGATACGCAGTATTTT.

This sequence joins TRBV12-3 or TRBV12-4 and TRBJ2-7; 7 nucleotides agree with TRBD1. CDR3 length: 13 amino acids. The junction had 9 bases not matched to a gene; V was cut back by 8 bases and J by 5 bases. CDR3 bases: TGTGCCAGCGGCAGGGACAGTATCGACGAGCAGTACTTC. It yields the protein CASGRDSIDEQYF.

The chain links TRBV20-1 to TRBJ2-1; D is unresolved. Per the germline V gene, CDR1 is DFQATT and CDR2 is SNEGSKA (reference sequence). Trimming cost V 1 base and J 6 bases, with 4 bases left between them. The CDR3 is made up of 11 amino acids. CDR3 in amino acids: CSARGLNEQFF. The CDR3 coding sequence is TGCAGTGCTAGAGGACTCAATGAGCAGTTCTTC.

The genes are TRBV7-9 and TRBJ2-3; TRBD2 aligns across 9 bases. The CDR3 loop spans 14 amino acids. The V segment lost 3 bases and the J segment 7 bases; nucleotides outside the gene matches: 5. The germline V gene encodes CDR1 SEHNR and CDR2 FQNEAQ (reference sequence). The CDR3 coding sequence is TGTGCCAGCAGCTTTGGTCTAGCGGGGAATACGCAGTATTTT. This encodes CASSFGLAGNTQYF.

CDR3 nucleotide sequence: TGCAGCACCGGCGTTACAGGGGTCACAGATACGCAGTATTTT. Residues: CSTGVTGVTDTQYF. The chain carries TRBV29-1 and TRBJ2-3; 7 bases map to TRBD1. The CDR3 runs to 14 residues. After removal of 8 bases from V and 2 bases from J, the junction contained 10 bases not matched to a gene. Germline V gene data show CDR1 as SQVTM and CDR2 as ANQGSEA.

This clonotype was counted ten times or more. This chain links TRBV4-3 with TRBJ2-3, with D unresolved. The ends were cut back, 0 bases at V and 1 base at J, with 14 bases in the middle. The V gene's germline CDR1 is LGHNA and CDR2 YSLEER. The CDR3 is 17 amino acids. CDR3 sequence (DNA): TGCGCCAGCAGCCAAGACGGGCTTAGTTGGGGCACAGATACGCAGTATTTT. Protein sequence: CASSQDGLSWGTDTQYF.

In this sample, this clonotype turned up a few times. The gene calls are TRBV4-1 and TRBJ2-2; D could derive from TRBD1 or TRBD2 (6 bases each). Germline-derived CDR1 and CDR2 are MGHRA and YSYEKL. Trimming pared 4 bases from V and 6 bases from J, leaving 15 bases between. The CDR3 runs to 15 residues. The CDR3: CASSPFEGGPGELFF. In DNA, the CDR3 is TGCGCCAGCAGCCCATTCGAGGGGGGACCCGGGGAGCTGTTTTTT.

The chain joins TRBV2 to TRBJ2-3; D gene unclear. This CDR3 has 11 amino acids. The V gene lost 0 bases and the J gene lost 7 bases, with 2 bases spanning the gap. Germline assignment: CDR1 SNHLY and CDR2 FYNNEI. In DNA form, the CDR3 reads TGTGCCAGCAGTGAAGCCTATACGCAGTATTTT. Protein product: CASSEAYTQYF.

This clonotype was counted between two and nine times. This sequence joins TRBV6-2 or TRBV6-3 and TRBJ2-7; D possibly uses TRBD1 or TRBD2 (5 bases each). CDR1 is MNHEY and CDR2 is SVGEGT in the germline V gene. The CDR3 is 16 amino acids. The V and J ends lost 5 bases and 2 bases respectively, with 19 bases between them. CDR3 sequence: CASSRTPRGSTYEQYV. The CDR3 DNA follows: TGTGCCAGCAGTCGCACGCCGAGGGGTTCCACCTACGAGCAGTACGTC.

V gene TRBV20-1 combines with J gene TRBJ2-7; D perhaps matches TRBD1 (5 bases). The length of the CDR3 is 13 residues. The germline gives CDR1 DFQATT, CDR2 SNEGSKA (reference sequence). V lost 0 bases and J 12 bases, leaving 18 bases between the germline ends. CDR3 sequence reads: CSARDPMLDRSYV. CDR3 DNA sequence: TGCAGTGCTAGAGATCCTATGCTCGACAGATCGTACGTC.